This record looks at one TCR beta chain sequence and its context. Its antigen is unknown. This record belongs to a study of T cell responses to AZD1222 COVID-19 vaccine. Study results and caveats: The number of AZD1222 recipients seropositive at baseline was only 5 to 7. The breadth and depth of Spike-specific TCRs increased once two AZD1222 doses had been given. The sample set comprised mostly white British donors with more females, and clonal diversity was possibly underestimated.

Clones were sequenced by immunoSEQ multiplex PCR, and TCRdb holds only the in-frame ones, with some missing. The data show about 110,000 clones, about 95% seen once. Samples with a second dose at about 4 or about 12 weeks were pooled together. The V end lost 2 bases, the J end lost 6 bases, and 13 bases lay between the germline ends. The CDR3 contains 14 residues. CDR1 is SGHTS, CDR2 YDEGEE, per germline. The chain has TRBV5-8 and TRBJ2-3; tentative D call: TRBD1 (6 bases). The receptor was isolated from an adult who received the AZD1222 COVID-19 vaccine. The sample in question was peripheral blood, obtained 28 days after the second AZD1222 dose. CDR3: CASSFTWTADTQYF. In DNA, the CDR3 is TGTGCCAGCAGCTTTACATGGACAGCGGATACGCAGTATTTT.